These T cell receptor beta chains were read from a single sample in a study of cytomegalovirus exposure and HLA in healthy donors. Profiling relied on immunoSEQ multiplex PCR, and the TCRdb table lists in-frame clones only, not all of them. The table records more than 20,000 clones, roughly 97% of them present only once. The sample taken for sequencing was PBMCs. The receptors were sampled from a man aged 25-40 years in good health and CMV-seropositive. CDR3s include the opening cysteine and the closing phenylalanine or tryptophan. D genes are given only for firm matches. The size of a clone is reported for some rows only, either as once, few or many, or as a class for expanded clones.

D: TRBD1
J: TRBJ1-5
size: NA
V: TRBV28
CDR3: CASHPRDRAGQPQHF

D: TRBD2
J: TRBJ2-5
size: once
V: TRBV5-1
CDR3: CASSYGTSGTPRLTQYF

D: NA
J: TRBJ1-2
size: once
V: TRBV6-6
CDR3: CASSYIGGSLSGYTF

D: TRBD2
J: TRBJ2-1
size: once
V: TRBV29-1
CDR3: CSALAGGTYNEQFF

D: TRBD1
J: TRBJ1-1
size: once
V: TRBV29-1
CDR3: CSVCQGANTEAFF

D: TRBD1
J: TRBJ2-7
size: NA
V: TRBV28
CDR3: CASSQRGRGPLPRYEQYF

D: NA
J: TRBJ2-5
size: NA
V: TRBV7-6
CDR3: CASSSRVRETQYF

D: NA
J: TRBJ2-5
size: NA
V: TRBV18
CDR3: CASSPPGLVGETQYF

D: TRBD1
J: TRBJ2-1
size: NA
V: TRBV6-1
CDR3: CASSVLGGAYDNEQFF

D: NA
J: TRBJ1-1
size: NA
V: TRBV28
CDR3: CASRRPAGTEAFF

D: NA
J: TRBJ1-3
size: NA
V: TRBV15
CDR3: CATSRQGSGNTIYF

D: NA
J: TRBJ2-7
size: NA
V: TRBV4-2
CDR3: CASSQDAGLAQSYEQYF

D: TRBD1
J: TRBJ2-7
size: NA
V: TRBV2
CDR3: CASSPIRDRGLYEQYF

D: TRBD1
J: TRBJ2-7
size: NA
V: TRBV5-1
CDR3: CASSFKGQSYEQYF

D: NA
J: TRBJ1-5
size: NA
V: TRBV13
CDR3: CASSLGVGESQPQHF

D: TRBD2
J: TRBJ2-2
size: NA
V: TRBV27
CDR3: CASSLMGLAGDHGELFF

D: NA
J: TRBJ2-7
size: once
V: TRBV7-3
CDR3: CASSQDRGSSYEQYF

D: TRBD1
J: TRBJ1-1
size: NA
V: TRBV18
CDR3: CASSPLAGQGTENTEAFF

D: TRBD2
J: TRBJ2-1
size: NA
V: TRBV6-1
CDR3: CASIPGGPYNEQFF

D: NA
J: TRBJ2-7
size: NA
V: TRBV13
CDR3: CASSQTGLIGAYEQYF

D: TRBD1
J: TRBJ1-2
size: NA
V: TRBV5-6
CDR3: CASSLGQVMSGYTF

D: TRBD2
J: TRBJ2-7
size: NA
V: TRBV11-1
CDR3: CASSRIGTSTVYEQYF

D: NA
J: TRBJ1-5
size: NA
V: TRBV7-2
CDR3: CASSLTGHYSNQPQHF

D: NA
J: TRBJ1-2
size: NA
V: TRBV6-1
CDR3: CATEEDSQNYGYTF

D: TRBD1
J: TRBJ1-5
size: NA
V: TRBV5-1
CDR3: CASILGQGSSSQPQHF

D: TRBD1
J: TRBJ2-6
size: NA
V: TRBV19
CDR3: CASSRGTGKGGANVLTF

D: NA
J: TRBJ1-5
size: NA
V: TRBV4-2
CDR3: CASSQEVENQPQHF

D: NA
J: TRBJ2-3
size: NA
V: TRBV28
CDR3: CASSFLASTGLSTDTQYF

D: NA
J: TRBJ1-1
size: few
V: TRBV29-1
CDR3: CSVLISWTEAFF

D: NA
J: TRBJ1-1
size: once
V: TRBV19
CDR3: CASSIPQVMNTEAFF

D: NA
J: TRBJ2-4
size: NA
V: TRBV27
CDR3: CASSFLGQKNIQYF

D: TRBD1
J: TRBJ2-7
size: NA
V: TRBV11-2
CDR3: CASRSISGTVYEQYF

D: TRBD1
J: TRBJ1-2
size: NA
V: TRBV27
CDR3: CASRRTGGAGGYTF

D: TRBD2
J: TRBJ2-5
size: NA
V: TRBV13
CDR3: CASSFGVGRETQYF

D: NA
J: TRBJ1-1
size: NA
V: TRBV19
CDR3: CASSIVGPNTEAFF

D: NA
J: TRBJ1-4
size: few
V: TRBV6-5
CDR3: CATSGVHATNEKLFF

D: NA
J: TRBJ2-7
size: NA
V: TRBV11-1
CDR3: CASSLGLGSREQYF

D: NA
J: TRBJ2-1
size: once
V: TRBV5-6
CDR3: CASSLKRGIVNEQFF

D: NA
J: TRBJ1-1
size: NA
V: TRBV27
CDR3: CASSAGQFFRNTEAFF

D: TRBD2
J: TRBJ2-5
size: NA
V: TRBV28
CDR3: CASSQRDSVRETQYF

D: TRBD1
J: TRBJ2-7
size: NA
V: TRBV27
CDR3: CASSLTGGGEQYF

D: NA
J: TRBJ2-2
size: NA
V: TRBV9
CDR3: CASSVVGGELFF